Shown below are 3 T cell receptor beta chains from a single sample sequenced in a study of cytomegalovirus exposure and HLA in healthy donors listed by TCRdb under 2017. Libraries came from the immunoSEQ multiplex PCR assay. For the multiplex PCR, a mixture combining 60 forward primers for TCR Vbeta segments and 13 reverse primers for TCR Jbeta segments was used. TCRdb re-hosts the immuneACCESS table, in-frame sequences only. Its copies lack some clones; in the studies checked, an unresolved V gene accounts for under half of them, and the cause for the rest is not known. Within this sample are about 200,000 clones, with 76% of them counted one time only. Roughly 0.62% of the sample comes from the top ten. Sequenced sample: PBMCs. These TCRs come from a man younger than 30 in good health and CMV-seronegative.

This sequence joins TRBV6-5 and TRBJ2-7; 7 positions match TRBD1. J gave up 9 bases and V 6 bases, and 17 bases lay outside the gene matches. The CDR3 spans 15 residues. The germline V gene encodes CDR1 MNHEY and CDR2 SVGAGI. For the CDR3, the DNA is TGTGCCAGCAGAAACCCCCCAGGGGGAATCATTCGGCAGTACTTC. Its translation is CASRNPPGGIIRQYF.

This rearrangement joins TRBV5-4 to TRBJ1-2; 7 nucleotides align to TRBD1. Germline V gene sequence: CDR1 SGHNT, CDR2 YYREEE (reference sequence). The CDR3 covers 13 residues. Trimming took 6 bases from V and 6 from J; bases not matched to a gene: 8. Written as DNA, the CDR3 is TGTGCCAGCACCTCCGGACAGGTGGATGGCTACACCTTC. It encodes CASTSGQVDGYTF.

This clone was found once. J is TRBJ2-7 and V is TRBV11-2, with 8 nucleotides matching TRBD2. The CDR3 has 19 residues. In germline, CDR1 is SGHAT, CDR2 FQNNGV. The junction had 17 bases not matched to a gene; V was cut back by 0 bases and J by 4 bases. The DNA of the CDR3 is TGTGCCAGCAGCTTAGAGAAAAGCGGGAGATCTCGTGGGGTATACGAGCAGTACTTC. This gives the protein CASSLEKSGRSRGVYEQYF.